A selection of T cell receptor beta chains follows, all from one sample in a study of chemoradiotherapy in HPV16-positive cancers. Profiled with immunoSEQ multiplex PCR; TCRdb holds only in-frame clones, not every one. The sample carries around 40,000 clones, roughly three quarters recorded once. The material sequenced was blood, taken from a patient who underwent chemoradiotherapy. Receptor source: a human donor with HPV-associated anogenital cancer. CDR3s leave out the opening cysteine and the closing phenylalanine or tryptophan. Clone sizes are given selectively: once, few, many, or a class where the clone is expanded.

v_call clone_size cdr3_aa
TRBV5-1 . ASSLFAGGPTDTQY
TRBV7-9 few ASSLKEAF
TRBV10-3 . ASSETGGRNEQF
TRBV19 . ASSIRETQY
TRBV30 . AWRSPHRELPGETQY
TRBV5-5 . ASSLKAGDPYGYT
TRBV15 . ATSRDRPDTQY
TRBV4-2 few ASSQGRILDYGYT
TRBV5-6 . ASSSRTYEQY
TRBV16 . ASSQSQSNVLT
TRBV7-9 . ASSRVPFVGSAF
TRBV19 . ASIRGQGSSTGELF
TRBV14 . ASRRSGEADTIY
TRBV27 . ASRRTVLSTDTQY
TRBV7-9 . ASSKGLAGGNQETQY
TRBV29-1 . SYSGTANEKLF
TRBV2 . ARLRDPLSPLH
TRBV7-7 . ASSPTLNSPLH
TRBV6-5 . ASSQGQNYGYT
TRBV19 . ASSIGVSPLH
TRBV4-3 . ASSQAPTGSYNSPLH
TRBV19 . ASSPNHGGLRSYEQY
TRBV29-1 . SVSGTAFYEQY
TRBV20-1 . SARRQETQY
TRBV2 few ASNEVAGAQPQH
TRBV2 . ASMMDYNTEAF
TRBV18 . ASSPREYETQY
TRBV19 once ASSYKQGYSNQPQH
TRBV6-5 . ASSYDTRLVGEQF
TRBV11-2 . ASSLDPGGTGELF
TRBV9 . ASSARGRTTQETQY
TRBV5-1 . ASSSTGGRGTEAF
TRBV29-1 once SVAGSSTGSTDTQY
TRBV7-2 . ASSLRWGESAETQY
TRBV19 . ASSADRVETQY
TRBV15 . ATSRDGTLAGNTEAF
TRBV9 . ASSKTPEVDGYT
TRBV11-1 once ASSYGQGKVETQY
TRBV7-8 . ASSHHRESTEAF
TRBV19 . ASSGVRDRGMF
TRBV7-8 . ASSLAIRATSGGKNIQY
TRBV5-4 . ASSDGQRQAF
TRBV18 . ASSSGPNKETQY
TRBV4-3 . ASSQGASGNTIY
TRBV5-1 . ASSAGTYSSYEQY
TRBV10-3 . AIRLGGGAVGELF
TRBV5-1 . ASSLGTSGGRNPQY
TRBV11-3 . ASSSPSKKGDTGELF
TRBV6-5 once ASSGGTDNQPQH
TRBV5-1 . ASSLGNSPGNTIY
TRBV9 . ASSVVVGGIGAF
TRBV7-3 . ASSWTSGGHYNEQF
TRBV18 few ASSPTSGGAERSEQF
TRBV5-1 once ASRSRGDTEAF
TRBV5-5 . ASTEEGRVGTEAF